What follows are 30 T cell receptor beta chains derived from one specimen sequenced in a study of blood T cell repertoires in COVID-19. Generated by immunoSEQ multiplex PCR, the TCRdb table keeps only in-frame clones and is missing some. This table has some 80,000 clones, 90% appearing once. Sequencing input: peripheral blood. All receptors come from a human donor in a cohort sampled during active COVID-19.

In this sample, this clone turned up a few times. The rearrangement uses TRBV2 and TRBJ1-2, with TRBD1 identical over 9 bases. CDR1 is SNHLY and CDR2 is FYNNEI in the germline V gene. The CDR3 runs to 16 residues. Unmatched junction bases numbered 6, after V lost 2 bases and J lost 2 bases. The CDR3 DNA sequence: TGTGCCAGCAGTGAAACGGCCGGGACAGGGAACTATGGCTACACCTTC. Translated: CASSETAGTGNYGYTF.

This chain uses TRBV6-1 with TRBJ1-5, with D hard to call. V was shortened by 3 bases and J by 1 base, with 4 bases between the two germline ends. Germline V lookup: CDR1 MNHNS, CDR2 SASEGT. This CDR3 spans 13 amino acids. CDR3 protein: CASSEGSNQPQHF. CDR3 nucleotide sequence: TGTGCCAGCAGTGAGGGCAGCAATCAGCCCCAGCATTTT.

This clone was detected only once. The chain links TRBV2 to TRBJ2-1; 7 bases fit TRBD2. Germline V gives CDR1 SNHLY, CDR2 FYNNEI. Germline trimming cut 10 bases from V and 4 bases from J; bases unmatched to any gene: 16. The CDR3 is 16 amino acids. CDR3 DNA: TGTGCCACAGCACCTACACTAGCGCTAGGGTACAATGAGCAGTTCTTC. Amino acids: CATAPTLALGYNEQFF.

The CDR3 sequence is CASSELSLSGYEQYF. CDR3 in DNA: TGTGCCAGCAGTGAATTGAGCCTGTCGGGATACGAGCAGTACTTC. V and J are TRBV25-1 and TRBJ2-7; TRBD2 might be the D (5 bases). Between the trimmed V and J ends, which lost 1 base and 4 bases, there was a span of 14 bases. This CDR3 spans 15 amino acids. Germline V gene lookup returns CDR1 MGHDK and CDR2 SYGVNS.

This clone showed up just once. This chain connects TRBV5-6 to TRBJ2-2, with 9 bases identical to TRBD1. With V trimmed by 2 bases and J by 2 bases, 4 bases remained unmatched. The V gene's germline CDR1 is SGHDT and CDR2 YYEEEE. The CDR3 spans 16 residues. DNA for the CDR3: TGTGCCAGCAGCTTTTGGACAGGGGCAAACACCGGGGAGCTGTTTTTT. The encoded protein is CASSFWTGANTGELFF.

The CDR3 spells CASSPPSTGELFF. CDR3 sequence (DNA): TGTGCCAGCTCACCACCGAGCACCGGGGAGCTGTTTTTT. This chain joins TRBV18 and TRBJ2-2; D not resolved. The V gene lost 0 bases and the J gene lost 4 bases, with 3 bases spanning the gap. The CDR3 sequence is 13 residues long. CDR1 is KGHSH, CDR2 LQKENI, per germline.

The rearrangement links TRBV24-1 to TRBJ2-3, with 13 bases fitting TRBD2. The V and J ends lost 3 bases and 3 bases, in that order; junction bases with no gene match: 5. The germline V gene encodes CDR1 KGHDR and CDR2 SFDVKD. The CDR3 length is 17 residues. The CDR3: CATSDRTSGRETDTQYF. The CDR3 coding sequence is TGTGCCACCAGTGATCGGACTAGCGGGAGAGAGACAGATACGCAGTATTTT.

The V gene is TRBV11-2, the J gene TRBJ2-5; TRBD2 agrees at 10 bases. This CDR3 has 17 residues. The V gene's germline CDR1 is SGHAT and CDR2 FQNNGV. Trimming took 5 bases from V and 3 from J; bases not matched to a gene: 12. Here the CDR3 reads CASSPGAGGIVKETQYF. CDR3 in DNA: TGTGCCAGCAGCCCTGGAGCGGGAGGGATAGTGAAAGAGACCCAGTACTTC.

The chain combines TRBV4-1 with TRBJ2-2; 8 bases are a match to TRBD2. V was pared by 4 bases and J by 6 bases, with 10 bases of the junction left unmatched. The CDR3 loop spans 16 amino acids. CDR1 MGHRA and CDR2 YSYEKL come from the germline V gene. The CDR3 DNA is TGCGCCAGCAGCCTAATCTTAGCGGGAACTCCCGGGGAGCTGTTTTTT. As protein: CASSLILAGTPGELFF.

The CDR3 loop reads CASVGGYQETQYF. The CDR3 DNA reads TGTGCCAGCGTGGGGGGGTACCAAGAGACCCAGTACTTC. This chain uses TRBV28 with TRBJ2-5; 7 bases are shared with TRBD2. The CDR3 length is 13 residues. Trimming took 8 bases from V and 0 from J; bases not matched to a gene: 3. CDR1 and CDR2 (germline): MDHEN, SYDVKM.

V is TRBV28 and J is TRBJ1-5; 7 bases align to TRBD1. With V trimmed by 5 bases and J by 3 bases, 16 bases remained unmatched. The CDR3 extends over 18 amino acids. The germline CDR1 and CDR2 sequences are MDHEN and SYDVKM. The CDR3 spells CASSRKVTTGVFNQPQHF. In DNA form, the CDR3 reads TGTGCCAGCAGTAGGAAAGTAACAACAGGGGTATTCAATCAGCCCCAGCATTTT.

The genes are TRBV19 and TRBJ1-6, with D possibly matching TRBD1 (6 bases). The CDR3 loop spans 13 amino acids. Germline V gene sequence: CDR1 LNHDA, CDR2 SQIVND (reference sequence). Trimming left V 7 bases short and J 8 bases short, with 12 bases between. CDR3 DNA: TGTGCCAGTAAAACAGGGACGGATTCACCCCTCCACTTT. This translates into CASKTGTDSPLHF.

The chain couples TRBV11-2 to TRBJ2-3; D is possibly TRBD2 (7 bases). The CDR3 contains 15 residues. V dropped 4 bases and J dropped 4 bases, with 15 bases sitting between them. Germline-derived CDR1 and CDR2 are SGHAT and FQNNGV. The CDR3 nucleotides read TGTGCCAGCAGCTCGCTAGGGGGGGGTGCAGATACGCAGTATTTT. Amino acids: CASSSLGGGADTQYF.

The chain has TRBV5-4 and TRBJ2-7; no clear D gene. Deletions cut 0 bases from V and 2 bases from J, with 3 bases between. Germline assignment: CDR1 SGHNT and CDR2 YYREEE (reference sequence). This CDR3 is 12 amino acids long. This CDR3 reads CASSLGTYEQYF. Written as DNA, the CDR3 is TGTGCCAGCAGCTTGGGTACCTACGAGCAGTACTTC.

The chain is built from TRBV5-6 and TRBJ1-2; D is unresolved. V shed 4 bases and J shed 1 base, with 14 bases lying between them. In germline, CDR1 is SGHDT, CDR2 YYEEEE. The CDR3 runs to 15 residues. The CDR3 sequence: CASSVARRINYGYTF. In nucleotides, the CDR3 is TGTGCCAGCAGCGTTGCTAGGCGTATTAACTATGGCTACACCTTC.

This clone was counted a single time. V is TRBV7-2 and J is TRBJ1-3; TRBD1 aligns across 7 bases. This CDR3 has 15 amino acids. In germline, CDR1 is SGHTA, CDR2 FQGNSA. The trim removed 4 bases at V and 2 bases at J, leaving 5 bases unmatched. CDR3 sequence reads: CASSSRTGAGNTIYF. The CDR3 bases are TGTGCCAGCAGCTCTCGTACAGGGGCTGGAAACACCATATATTTT.

The count of this clone is one. The chain uses TRBV7-2 and TRBJ2-3; D call uncertain. The CDR3 extends over 14 amino acids. The germline CDR1 and CDR2 sequences are SGHTA and FQGNSA. V was cut by 5 bases and J by 0 bases, with 9 bases left in between. The CDR3, as DNA: TGTGCCAGCAGCACGGCGGTTAGCACAGATACGCAGTATTTT. Its protein is CASSTAVSTDTQYF.

The rearrangement joins TRBV10-2 to TRBJ2-2; TRBD1 agrees at 11 bases. V was pared by 7 bases and J by 4 bases, with 11 bases of the junction left unmatched. CDR3 length: 17 residues. The germline V gene encodes CDR1 WSHSY and CDR2 SAAADI. The CDR3 nucleotides read TGCGCCAGCAAGCCGGGACAGGGGGTTCGGGGCACCGGGGAGCTGTTTTTT. Protein product: CASKPGQGVRGTGELFF.

This clone showed up just a few times. The gene calls are TRBV15 and TRBJ2-6; 7 bases line up with TRBD1. Germline lookup yields CDR1 LNHNV and CDR2 YYDKDF (reference sequence). This CDR3 comprises 14 residues. The J segment lost 6 bases and the V segment lost 6 bases, leaving 5 bases of the junction unmatched. CDR3 residues: CATRGGLEANVLTF. For the CDR3, the DNA is TGTGCCACCAGAGGGGGCCTTGAGGCCAACGTCCTGACTTTC.

The rearrangement uses TRBV30 and TRBJ2-5, with 10 bases matching TRBD2. Germline V gene lookup returns CDR1 GTSNPN and CDR2 SVGIG (reference sequence). Germline trimming cut 1 base from V and 2 bases from J; bases unmatched to any gene: 10. CDR3 length equals 17 residues. CDR3 sequence (DNA): TGTGCCTGGAGTGGGGGGCGGACTAGCGGTGGGCAAGAGACCCAGTACTTC. Protein: CAWSGGRTSGGQETQYF.

The chain couples TRBV15 to TRBJ1-2; D is possibly TRBD1 (6 bases). The germline gives CDR1 LNHNV, CDR2 YYDKDF (reference sequence). Trimming pared 3 bases from V and 5 bases from J, leaving 13 bases between. The CDR3 spans 14 residues. The CDR3, as DNA: TGTGCCACCAGCAGGAGGGGGGGCGATTATGGCTACACCTTC. It encodes CATSRRGGDYGYTF.

The V gene is TRBV19, the J gene TRBJ1-3; TRBD1 aligns across 7 bases. Germline V gene lookup returns CDR1 LNHDA and CDR2 SQIVND (reference sequence). The CDR3 has 13 residues. After removal of 5 bases from V and 8 bases from J, the junction contained 6 bases not matched to a gene. The CDR3 spells CASSATGADTIYF. In DNA form, the CDR3 reads TGTGCCAGTAGTGCCACAGGGGCGGACACCATATATTTT.

The chain links TRBV30 to TRBJ2-3; TRBD2 matches at 8 bases. The CDR3 has 14 residues. Germline CDR1 is GTSNPN and CDR2 is SVGIG (reference sequence). The ends lost 1 base at V and 1 base at J; junction bases unmatched: 1. The CDR3 nucleotides read TGTGCCTGGAGTGCGGGGGGGGGCACAGATACGCAGTATTTT. Protein sequence: CAWSAGGGTDTQYF.

Comments on this clone: This specimen includes other DNA sequences encoding the same CDR3. This chain links TRBV7-9 with TRBJ2-3, with D maybe TRBD1 (5 bases). From germline, CDR1 is SEHNR and CDR2 FQNEAQ (reference sequence). With 3 bases removed from V and 0 bases from J, the gap between germline ends came to 7 bases. The CDR3 contains 14 residues. The CDR3 region has the DNA TGTGCCAGCAGCTTGCAGGGTAGCACAGATACGCAGTATTTT. The encoded protein is CASSLQGSTDTQYF.

This CDR3 reads CASSLEGQGALETQYF. CDR3 nucleotide sequence: TGTGCCAGCAGCTTGGAAGGACAGGGGGCTTTGGAGACCCAGTACTTC. The chain recombines TRBV5-5 with TRBJ2-5, with TRBD1 matching over 11 bases. Germline lookup yields CDR1 SGHKS and CDR2 YYEKEE (reference sequence). The CDR3 is 16 residues long. Trimming at V came to 0 bases and at J to 5 bases, leaving 6 bases not matched to a gene. The whole variable domain, filled in from reference TRBV5-5 and TRBJ2-5, reads DAGVTQSPTHLIKTRGQQVTLRCSPISGHKSVSWYQQVLGQGPQFIFQYYEKEERGRGNFPDRFSARQFPNYSSELNVNALLLGDSALYLCASSLEGQGALETQYFGPGTRLLVL.

The chain combines TRBV27 with TRBJ1-1; D call uncertain. The CDR3 loop spans 13 amino acids. The germline V and J ends were trimmed by 3 bases and 1 base, with 6 bases remaining between them. The germline V gene has CDR1 MNHEY and CDR2 SMNVEV (reference sequence). CDR3 DNA: TGTGCCAGCAGTTTGGCAGGGAACACTGAAGCTTTCTTT. Translating it yields CASSLAGNTEAFF.

The chain has TRBV10-1 and TRBJ2-3, with D possibly being TRBD2 (5 bases). The germline V and J ends were trimmed by 4 bases and 5 bases, with 13 bases remaining between them. CDR1 and CDR2 (germline): WNHNN, SYGVQD (reference sequence). This CDR3 is 14 amino acids long. CDR3 nucleotide sequence: TGCGCCAGCAGTGGGGAGCGGCCGGAAGATACGCAGTATTTT. The encoded protein is CASSGERPEDTQYF.

The chain joins TRBV3-1 (or the pseudogene TRBV3-2) to TRBJ1-5; TRBD1 is a possible D gene (5 bases). The CDR3 has 17 residues. Germline V gene sequence: CDR1 LGHDT, CDR2 YNNKEL (reference sequence). Trimming took off 1 base at V and 5 bases at J, with 18 bases between the two ends. CDR3 coding DNA: TGTGCCAGCAGCCAAGGTAAGGAGGAGGGACTCCATCAGCCCCAGCATTTT. It specifies CASSQGKEEGLHQPQHF.

This clone was recorded a few times. The chain employs TRBV6-2 or TRBV6-3 and TRBJ2-1; the match to TRBD2 covers 10 bases. V lost 3 bases and J lost 2; bases outside the gene matches: 4. The CDR3 totals 16 residues. Germline V gives CDR1 MNHEY, CDR2 SVGEGT. CDR3 nucleotide sequence: TGTGCCAGCAGTTATAAGCTAGCGGGGGCCTACAATGAGCAGTTCTTC. It encodes CASSYKLAGAYNEQFF.

The chain couples TRBV5-6 to TRBJ2-1, with 8 nucleotides matching TRBD1. Germline CDR1 SGHDT, CDR2 YYEEEE. This CDR3 has 14 residues. The trim removed 6 bases at V and 8 bases at J, leaving 10 bases unmatched. The CDR3 bases are TGTGCCAGCATGTTCGGGACAGGTATCCATGAGCAGTTCTTC. Protein: CASMFGTGIHEQFF.